The sequence of this TCR beta chain was determined in a study of shared clonotypes between healthy human individuals. Study as a whole: There were three CD4 naive, three CD4 memory, two CD8 naive and one CD8 memory plates per donor.

The CDR3 runs to 17 residues. Germline CDR1 is ENHRY and CDR2 is SYGVKD. The germline V and J ends were trimmed by 6 bases and 0 bases, with 19 bases remaining between them. Deep level was the assay's run setting. Sequencing used immunoSEQ multiplex PCR; TCRdb keeps in-frame clones, though not all of them. This table holds some 740,000 clones, 92% found once. Positive CCR7 selection of CD45RO-negative cells yielded the naive CD8 cells, and terminally differentiated effector memory CD45RA+ cells were excluded. The gene calls are TRBV10-3 and TRBJ2-3; TRBD2 might be the D (6 bases). This receptor was identified in a man younger than 40 in good health. The sample was naive CD8+ T cells sorted from blood. The CDR3 loop reads CAISGGPLSGSTDTQYF. DNA of the CDR3: TGTGCCATCAGCGGCGGCCCACTTAGCGGAAGCACAGATACGCAGTATTTT.